This record concerns one T cell receptor (beta chain) sequence. The data were taken from a study of T cell responses to AZD1222 COVID-19 vaccine. Germline CDR1 reads SGHAT; CDR2 reads FQNNGV. The trim removed 1 base at V and 6 bases at J, leaving 1 base unmatched. The CDR3 loop spans 13 amino acids. The repertoire was sequenced with immunoSEQ multiplex PCR; TCRdb's copy has only in-frame clones and lacks some. Of about 180,000 clones listed, around nine tenths are singletons. The sample was peripheral blood, taken on day 0 of AZD1222 vaccination. The rearrangement links TRBV11-2 to TRBJ2-7; 9 positions agree with TRBD2. This TCR was recovered from an adult in good health. The CDR3 reads CASSLGTSAEQYF. Written as DNA, the CDR3 is TGTGCCAGCAGCTTAGGGACTAGCGCCGAGCAGTACTTC.